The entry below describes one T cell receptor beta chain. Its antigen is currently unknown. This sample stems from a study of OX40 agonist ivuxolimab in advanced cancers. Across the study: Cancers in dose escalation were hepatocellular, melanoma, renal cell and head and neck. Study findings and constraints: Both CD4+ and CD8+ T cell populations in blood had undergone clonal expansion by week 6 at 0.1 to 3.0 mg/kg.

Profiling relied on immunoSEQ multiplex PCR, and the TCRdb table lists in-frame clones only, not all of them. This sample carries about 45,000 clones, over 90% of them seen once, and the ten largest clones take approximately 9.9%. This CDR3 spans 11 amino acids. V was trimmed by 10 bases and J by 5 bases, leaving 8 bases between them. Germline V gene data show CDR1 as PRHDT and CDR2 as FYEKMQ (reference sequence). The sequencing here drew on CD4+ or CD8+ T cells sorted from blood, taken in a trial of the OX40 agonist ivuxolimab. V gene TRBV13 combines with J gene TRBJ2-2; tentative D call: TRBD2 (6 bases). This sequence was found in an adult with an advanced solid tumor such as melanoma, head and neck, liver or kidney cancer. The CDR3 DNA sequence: TGTGCCACGGGAGTTACCGGGGAGCTGTTTTTT. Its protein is CATGVTGELFF.